This TCR beta chain was identified during a study of vaccination effects on CD4 cells after COVID-19. Before any sequencing was done, the ViraFEST assay used viral peptide pools to expand antigen-specific CD4+ T cells. It was after nine to eleven days of culture that CD4+ T cells were isolated. Two-dose BNT162b2 or mRNA-1273 vaccination was given to participants. Libraries were prepared by immunoSEQ multiplex PCR; TCRdb keeps only in-frame clonotypes and omits some of them. The sample yields tens of thousands of clones, more than 75% seen once. Findings of the study overall: Common cold coronavirus cross-reactivity was shown by only 1 of 255 vaccine-induced clones in healthy vaccinees.

About this clone: Its antigen is currently unknown.

This CDR3 has 17 residues. Germline values: CDR1 SGHAT, CDR2 FQNNGV. V lost 6 bases and J lost 2; bases outside the gene matches: 8. The sample consisted of CD4+ T cells from PBMCs cultured with HCoV-NL63 spike peptides, taken after COVID-19 vaccination. This clonotype originated in a human donor who received a COVID-19 vaccine. Some clones in this sample may be carry-over from other donors' samples. The chain is built from TRBV11-2 and TRBJ2-2; 11 nucleotides match TRBD2. CDR3 amino acids: CASSFLAGGVNTGELFF. The CDR3 nucleotides read TGTGCCAGCAGTTTCCTAGCGGGGGGCGTTAACACCGGGGAGCTGTTTTTT.